The 20 T cell receptor beta chains given below trace back to one sample, sequenced in a study of human T cells and chemical hapten exposure. One entry per CDR3 protein, called by TCRdb with MiXCR from the RACE reads. The table has 150,000 to 200,000 distinct CDR3 sequences, 14% seen once. Sample time point: patch test 1, 2 weeks after DPC sensitization. Treatment indicated: therapeutic diphenylcyclopropenone sensitization with weekly scalp DPC. The sample was whole blood, taken in connection with sensitization to the hapten diphenylcyclopropenone (DPC). Source of these receptors: a woman between 25 and 40 years old with alopecia areata. Some clones in this sample may be carry-over from other donors' samples.

This clonotype was counted ten times or more. The gene calls are TRBV5-1 and TRBJ2-1; 9 nucleotides agree with TRBD2. J lost 4 bases, V lost 4 bases, and 9 bases had no gene match. The CDR3 sequence is 16 residues long. Per germline, CDR1 SGHRS and CDR2 YFSETQ. Here the CDR3 reads CASSLAGPVRYNEQFF. The CDR3 nucleotides read TGCGCCAGCAGCCTAGCGGGACCTGTTCGGTACAATGAGCAGTTCTTC.

This clonotype was seen a handful of times. The chain combines TRBV5-1 with TRBJ2-7; 9 positions agree with TRBD1. The V segment lost 4 bases and the J segment 6 bases; nucleotides outside the gene matches: 8. From germline, CDR1 is SGHRS and CDR2 YFSETQ. The CDR3 covers 14 residues. CDR3 in DNA: TGCGCCAGCAGCCAAGGGACAGGGTGGCGCGAGCAGTACTTC. It codes for CASSQGTGWREQYF.

The chain uses TRBV27 and TRBJ1-6; the D gene is possibly TRBD1 (5 bases). Deletions cut 2 bases from V and 7 bases from J, with 18 bases between. Looked up from germline, CDR1 is MNHEY and CDR2 is SMNVEV (reference sequence). CDR3 length: 17 amino acids. The CDR3 spells CASSLGVARALNSPLHF. For the CDR3, the DNA is TGTGCCAGCAGTTTAGGGGTCGCCAGGGCTCTAAATTCACCCCTCCACTTT.

The chain uses TRBV20-1 and TRBJ2-7; 10 bases are shared with TRBD1. This CDR3 has 14 residues. Trimming cost V 6 bases and J 2 bases; bases outside gene matches: 7. Germline V lookup: CDR1 DFQATT, CDR2 SNEGSKA (reference sequence). The CDR3 coding sequence is TGCAGTGCGGCGGGGGACAGGGGCCCCTACGAGCAGTACTTC. Protein: CSAAGDRGPYEQYF.

This clonotype was counted between two and nine times. The rearrangement links TRBV2 to TRBJ2-4, with TRBD2 identical over 7 bases. There are 14 residues in the CDR3. Per the germline V gene, CDR1 is SNHLY and CDR2 is FYNNEI. Germline trimming cut 8 bases from V and 5 bases from J; bases unmatched to any gene: 9. In nucleotides, the CDR3 is TGTGCCAGCCGGGAGACTAGCCGTCAAAACATTCAGTACTTC. It is translated as CASRETSRQNIQYF.

V usage is TRBV28 and J usage is TRBJ1-5; the D gene is possibly TRBD1 (5 bases). The CDR3 is made up of 12 amino acids. The germline CDR1 and CDR2 sequences are MDHEN and SYDVKM. V lost 8 bases and J 4 bases, leaving 9 bases between the germline ends. The CDR3 loop reads CASEGANQPQHF. As DNA, the CDR3 is TGTGCCAGCGAAGGGGCAAATCAGCCCCAGCATTTT.

In this sample, this clonotype turned up many times. The CDR3 region has the DNA TGCGCCAGCAGTGGAGACTATGGCTACACCTTC. Its translation: CASSGDYGYTF. The chain employs TRBV10-2 and TRBJ1-2; D unresolved. Trimming left V 4 bases short and J 3 bases short, with 3 bases between. This CDR3 is 11 amino acids long. The V gene's germline CDR1 is WSHSY and CDR2 SAAADI.

This clonotype was seen a few times. CDR3 in amino acids: CASSPRDTEAFF. The CDR3 DNA follows: TGTGCCAGCAGCCCTCGCGACACTGAAGCTTTCTTT. The chain links TRBV11-2 to TRBJ1-1; D is uncertain. The CDR3 covers 12 residues. Deletions cut 5 bases from V and 3 bases from J, with 7 bases between. Germline CDR1 and CDR2: SGHAT and FQNNGV. The whole variable domain, remainder taken from reference TRBV11-2 and TRBJ1-1, is EAGVAQSPRYKIIEKRQSVAFWCNPISGHATLYWYQQILGQGPKLLIQFQNNGVVDDSQLPKDRFSAERLKGVDSTLKIQPAKLEDSAVYLCASSPRDTEAFFGQGTRLTVV.

This clonotype was counted only a few times. This chain connects TRBV6-6 to TRBJ2-3; no firm D call. Germline-derived CDR1 and CDR2 are MNHNY and SVGAGI (reference sequence). Trimming shortened V by 6 bases and J by 7 bases, and 8 bases separated the two germline ends. CDR3 length: 11 amino acids. CDR3 in DNA: TGTGCCAGCAGCAAAACCAATACGCAGTATTTT. It is translated as CASSKTNTQYF.

Remarks on this clonotype: Just one base apart from a much larger clone, this may be a read error. This chain connects TRBV20-1 to TRBJ1-6, with D perhaps TRBD1 (6 bases). The CDR3 has 12 residues. V dropped 4 bases and J dropped 12 bases, with 13 bases sitting between them. Per germline, CDR1 DFQATT and CDR2 SNEGSKA (reference sequence). CDR3 sequence: CSAIGGGLPLHF. The CDR3 nucleotides read TGCAGTGCTATAGGGGGAGGATTACCCCTCCACTTT.

Ten or more counts support this clonotype. The chain has TRBV11-2 and TRBJ1-1; 7 nucleotides align to TRBD1. This CDR3 region has 15 residues. CDR1 is SGHAT, CDR2 FQNNGV, per germline. Trimming at V came to 1 base and at J to 2 bases, leaving 4 bases not matched to a gene. The CDR3 DNA reads as TGTGCCAGCAGCTTAGCTAGACAGGGTAACACTGAAGCTTTCTTT. This translates into CASSLARQGNTEAFF.

As regards this clonotype: Since no conserved phenylalanine or tryptophan closes the CDR3, a read error is the likely cause. No DNA is shown, since the ends of the CDR3 on it are uncertain; the CDR3 is the one TCRdb lists. The chain links TRBV10-3 to TRBJ1-5. Per germline, CDR1 ENHRY and CDR2 SYGVKD. The CDR3 has 12 amino acids, counting both end residues. CDR3 sequence reads: CASKGDDGFASV.

V usage is TRBV29-1 and J usage is TRBJ2-7, with D unclear. This CDR3 is built from 11 residues. Germline CDR1 reads SQVTM; CDR2 reads ANQGSEA. The V and J ends lost 5 bases and 3 bases respectively, with 8 bases between them. The CDR3 region is CSVIINYEQYF. The CDR3 DNA follows: TGCAGCGTTATCATTAACTACGAGCAGTACTTC.

This clonotype was detected a few times. Mismatch with germline at one junction end may stem from a read error. This CDR3 reads CASSESRPGANVLTF. DNA of the CDR3: TGTGCCAGCAGTGAATCTCGCCCTGGTGCCAACGTCCTGACTTTC. This chain connects TRBV2 to TRBJ2-6; D ambiguous. CDR1 SNHLY and CDR2 FYNNEI come from the germline V gene. The CDR3 sequence is 15 residues long.

The chain joins TRBV6-2 or TRBV6-3 to TRBJ2-3; a possible D gene is TRBD1 (5 bases). The V end lost 0 bases, the J end lost 2 bases, and 9 bases lay between the germline ends. CDR1 and CDR2 from the germline V gene are MNHEY and SVGEGT. The CDR3 covers 15 residues. The CDR3 coding sequence is TGTGCCAGCAGTTACTCAGGGGTCGACACAGATACGCAGTATTTT. This encodes CASSYSGVDTDTQYF.

This chain joins TRBV18 and TRBJ2-3, with D possibly matching TRBD2 (6 bases). This CDR3 is 16 amino acids long. Trimming took 3 bases from V and 1 from J, leaving 14 bases between them. Germline CDR1 reads KGHSH; CDR2 reads LQKENI. For the CDR3, the DNA is TGTGCCAGCTCACCCCGGGTAGGGACTCGCACAGATACGCAGTATTTT. Protein: CASSPRVGTRTDTQYF.

The chain uses TRBV28 and TRBJ1-3, with TRBD1 matching 8 bases. This CDR3 has 16 residues. Looked up from germline, CDR1 is MDHEN and CDR2 is SYDVKM. The trim removed 5 bases at V and 0 bases at J, leaving 6 bases unmatched. CDR3 protein: CASSAPTGGSGNTIYF. In DNA, the CDR3 is TGTGCCAGCAGTGCACCAACAGGGGGCTCTGGAAACACCATATATTTT.

This clonotype was counted a few times. This sequence joins TRBV7-3 and TRBJ2-3, with TRBD2 identical over 8 bases. CDR1 SGHTA and CDR2 FQGTGA come from the germline V gene. Losses at the gene ends were 2 bases for V and 5 bases for J; bases not matched to a gene: 6. This CDR3 has 15 residues. The CDR3 loop reads CASSLRGTREDTQYF. The CDR3 nucleotides read TGTGCCAGCAGCTTACGTGGGACTAGGGAAGATACGCAGTATTTT. Full variable domain (missing parts from reference TRBV7-3 and TRBJ2-3): GAGVSQTPSNKVTEKGKYVELRCDPISGHTALYWYRQSLGQGPEFLIYFQGTGAADDSGLPNDRFFAVRPEGSVSTLKIQRTERGDSAVYLCASSLRGTREDTQYFGPGTRLTVL.

The table lists this clonotype with many counts. The rearrangement joins TRBV11-2 to TRBJ1-1; D may be TRBD1 (5 bases). Between the trimmed V and J ends, which lost 4 bases and 8 bases, there was a span of 14 bases. Germline V gives CDR1 SGHAT, CDR2 FQNNGV. The CDR3 runs 13 residues. This CDR3 is CASSSYDRQEAFF. Here the CDR3 DNA reads TGTGCCAGCAGCTCCTACGACAGACAAGAAGCTTTCTTT.

Many counts were recorded for this clonotype. J is TRBJ2-5 and V is TRBV7-2; 9 positions agree with TRBD2. CDR1 is SGHTA, CDR2 FQGNSA, per germline. J lost 3 bases, V lost 2 bases, and 1 base had no gene match. The CDR3 length is 14 residues. This chain's CDR3 is CASSLRLAEETQYF. The CDR3 nucleotides are TGTGCCAGCAGCTTAAGACTAGCGGAAGAGACCCAGTACTTC.